The clone carrying this T cell receptor (beta chain) was seen more than once but under ten times. No antigen is known for it. The data were obtained in a study of shared clonotypes between healthy human individuals. Germline V lookup: CDR1 SGHTA, CDR2 FQGNSA. The CDR3 spans 20 residues. V was pared by 0 bases and J by 1 base, with 11 bases of the junction left unmatched. General study results and limits: Enrolling few donors narrowed the genetic and exposure-history diversity that was represented.

Genomic DNA belonging to each subset was distributed in equal measure over several immunoSEQ plates. The sequenced material, unsorted PBMC DNA, was run on ten immunoSEQ deep assay plates. Authors' methods: From ImmunoSEQ came sequences covering only the junction and carrying no quality scores, so filtering differed. Sequencing used immunoSEQ multiplex PCR; TCRdb keeps in-frame clones, though not all of them. Clone size and the V and J calls come from that table; the DNA yielded D and trimming. The sample includes hundreds of thousands of clones, about 80% seen only once; the top ten take around 13%.

Source material: PBMCs. This rearrangement joins TRBV7-2 to TRBJ2-1; TRBD2 matches 11 bases. This TCR was sampled from a woman between 35 and 50 years old in good health. Some clones in this sample may be carry-over from other donors' samples. The CDR3 DNA sequence: TGTGCCAGCAGCTTAGCCAGGGGGACTAGCGGTGTTTCGTCCTACAATGAGCAGTTCTTC. It encodes CASSLARGTSGVSSYNEQFF.